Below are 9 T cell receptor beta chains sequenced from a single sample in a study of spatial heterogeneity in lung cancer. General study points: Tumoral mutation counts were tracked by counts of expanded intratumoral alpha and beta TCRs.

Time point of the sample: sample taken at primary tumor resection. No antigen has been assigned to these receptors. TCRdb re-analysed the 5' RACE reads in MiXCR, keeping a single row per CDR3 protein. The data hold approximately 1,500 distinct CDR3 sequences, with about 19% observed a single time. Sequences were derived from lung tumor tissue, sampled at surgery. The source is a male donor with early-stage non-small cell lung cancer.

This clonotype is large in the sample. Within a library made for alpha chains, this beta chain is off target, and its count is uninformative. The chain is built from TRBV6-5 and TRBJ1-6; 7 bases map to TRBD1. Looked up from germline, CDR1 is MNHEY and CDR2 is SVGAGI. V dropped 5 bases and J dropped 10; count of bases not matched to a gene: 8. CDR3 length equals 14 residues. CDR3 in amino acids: CASSPTGPRSPLHF. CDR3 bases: TGTGCCAGCAGTCCGACAGGGCCGAGATCACCCCTCCACTTT.

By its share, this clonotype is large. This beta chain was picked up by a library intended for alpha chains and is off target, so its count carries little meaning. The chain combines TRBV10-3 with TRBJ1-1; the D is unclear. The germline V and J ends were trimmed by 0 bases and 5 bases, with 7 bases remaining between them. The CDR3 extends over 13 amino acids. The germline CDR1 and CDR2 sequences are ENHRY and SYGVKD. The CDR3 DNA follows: TGTGCCATCAGTGAGTCAGGGTGGACTGAAGCTTTCTTT. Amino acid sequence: CAISESGWTEAFF.

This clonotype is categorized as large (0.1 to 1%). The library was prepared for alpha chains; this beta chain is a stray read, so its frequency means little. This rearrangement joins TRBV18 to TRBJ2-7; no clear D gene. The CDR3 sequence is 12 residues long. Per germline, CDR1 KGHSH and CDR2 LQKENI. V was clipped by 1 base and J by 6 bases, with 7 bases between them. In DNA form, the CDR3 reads TGTGCCAGCTCACCACTAACTTCCGAGCAGTACTTC. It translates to CASSPLTSEQYF. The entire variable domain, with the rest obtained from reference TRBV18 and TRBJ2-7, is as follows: NAGVMQNPRHLVRRRGQEARLRCSPMKGHSHVYWYRQLPEEGLKFMVYLQKENIIDESGMPKERFSAEFPKEGPSILRIQQVVRGDSAAYFCASSPLTSEQYFGPGTRLTVT.

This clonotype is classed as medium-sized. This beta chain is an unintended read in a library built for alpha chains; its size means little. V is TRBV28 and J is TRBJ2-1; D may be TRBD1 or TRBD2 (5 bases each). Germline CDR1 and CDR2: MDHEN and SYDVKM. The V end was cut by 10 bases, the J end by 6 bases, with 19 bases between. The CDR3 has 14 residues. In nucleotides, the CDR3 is TGTGCCACCTCCCGGGACGGCGACACCAATGAGCAGTTCTTC. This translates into CATSRDGDTNEQFF.

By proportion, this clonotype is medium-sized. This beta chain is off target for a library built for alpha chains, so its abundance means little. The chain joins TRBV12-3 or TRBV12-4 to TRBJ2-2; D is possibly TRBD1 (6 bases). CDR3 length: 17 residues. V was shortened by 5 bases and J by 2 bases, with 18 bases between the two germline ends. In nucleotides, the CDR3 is TGTGCCAGCAGTCCAAGACAGGCGAGCCTTAACACCGGGGAGCTGTTTTTT. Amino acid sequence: CASSPRQASLNTGELFF.

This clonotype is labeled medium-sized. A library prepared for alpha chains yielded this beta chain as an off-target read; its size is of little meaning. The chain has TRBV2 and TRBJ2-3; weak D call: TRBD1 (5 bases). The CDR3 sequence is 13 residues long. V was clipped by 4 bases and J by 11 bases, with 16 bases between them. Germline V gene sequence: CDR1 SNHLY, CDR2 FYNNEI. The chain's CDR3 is CASSGNRKGEQYF. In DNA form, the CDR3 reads TGTGCCAGCAGTGGTAACAGGAAGGGTGAGCAGTATTTT.

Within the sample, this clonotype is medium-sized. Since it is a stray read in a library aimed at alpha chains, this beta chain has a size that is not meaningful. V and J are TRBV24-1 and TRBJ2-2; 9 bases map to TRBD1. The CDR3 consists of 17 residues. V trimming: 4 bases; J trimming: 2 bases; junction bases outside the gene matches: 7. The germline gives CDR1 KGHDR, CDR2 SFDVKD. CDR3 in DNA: TGTGCCACCAGTGACCTCGGACAGGGGACCAACACCGGGGAGCTGTTTTTT. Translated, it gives CATSDLGQGTNTGELFF.

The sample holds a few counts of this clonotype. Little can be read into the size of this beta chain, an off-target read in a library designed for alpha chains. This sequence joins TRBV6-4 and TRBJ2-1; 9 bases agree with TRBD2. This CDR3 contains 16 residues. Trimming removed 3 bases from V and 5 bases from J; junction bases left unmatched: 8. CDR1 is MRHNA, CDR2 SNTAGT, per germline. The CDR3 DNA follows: TGTGCCAGCAGTGAGCGTGTTAGCGGGGGTCACAATGAGCAGTTCTTC. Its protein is CASSERVSGGHNEQFF.

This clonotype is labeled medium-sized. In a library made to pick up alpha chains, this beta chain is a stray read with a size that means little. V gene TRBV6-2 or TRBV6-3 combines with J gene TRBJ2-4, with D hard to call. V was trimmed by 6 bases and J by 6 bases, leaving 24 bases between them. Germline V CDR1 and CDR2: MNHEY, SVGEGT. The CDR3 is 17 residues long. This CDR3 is CASSPQTEEPVRNIQYF. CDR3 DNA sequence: TGTGCCAGCAGCCCGCAAACCGAGGAGCCGGTGCGAAACATTCAGTACTTC.